The count of the clone carrying this TCR beta chain is one. This CDR3 comprises 15 residues. Germline V gene sequence: CDR1 MNHEY, CDR2 SVGAGI. The trim removed 8 bases at V and 7 bases at J, leaving 6 bases unmatched. This entry belongs to a study of blood T cell repertoires in COVID-19. Overall study: Spain, Italy and the United States supplied samples that represented acute and convalescent COVID-19. PBMCs, B-cell-depleted T cells, or T cells were the source of the cDNA or gDNA that made up the material.

Assay used: immunoSEQ multiplex PCR; TCRdb lists only in-frame clones, some missing. The table lists over 80,000 clones, roughly nine tenths of them singletons, with about a tenth in the top ten. The chain has TRBV6-5 and TRBJ2-1, with 15 bases aligning to TRBD2. The receptor was derived from a man between 50 and 59 years old with acute or convalescent COVID-19. The sequenced sample consisted of peripheral blood. The CDR3 DNA follows: TGTGCCAGCTGGACTAGCGGGAGGGCCGAGAATGAGCAGTTCTTC. Translating gives CASWTSGRAENEQFF.